This TCR beta chain was captured by sequencing in a study of CD8 T cells in ankylosing spondylitis. Study findings and constraints: The authors reported significant enrichment of disease-linked clones in matched ankylosing spondylitis synovial fluid. Reports of some motif variants in reactive arthritis synovial fluid and blood predate this one. In ankylosing spondylitis blood, a motif of roughly 8 highly homologous TCR beta variants appeared characteristic.

The V end lost 6 bases, the J end lost 9 bases, and 17 bases lay between the germline ends. The CDR3 has 13 residues. The germline V gene encodes CDR1 DFQATT and CDR2 SNEGSKA (reference sequence). Quantitative 5'-RACE with molecular barcodes produced the TCR beta libraries. MiXCR, run by TCRdb on the 5' RACE reads, gives a single entry per CDR3 protein. The top ten clones hold roughly 45% of a sample with over 30,000 distinct CDR3 sequences, 16% of them seen once. This clonotype has only a few counts. As yet, its antigen is unknown. This clonotype was sampled from a male donor with ankylosing spondylitis or in good health (not recorded which). The rearrangement uses TRBV20-1 and TRBJ2-2; D is ambiguous. Sample: blood. The CDR3 region has the DNA TGCAGTGCGGCCTCCCCAGTGACCCGGGAGCTGTTTTTT. This sequence encodes CSAASPVTRELFF.